Below are 12 T cell receptor beta chains sequenced from a single sample in a study of blood T cell repertoires in COVID-19. Assay used: immunoSEQ multiplex PCR; TCRdb lists only in-frame clones, some missing. The profile shows some 390,000 clones, around 87% of them singletons. The sample comprised peripheral blood. Receptor source: a woman aged 60 to 75 with COVID-19, enrolled during active disease.

The rearrangement joins TRBV19 to TRBJ1-5; no clear D. V lost 5 bases and J lost 4, with 15 bases in between. The V gene's germline CDR1 is LNHDA and CDR2 SQIVND (reference sequence). The CDR3 consists of 15 residues. In DNA, the CDR3 is TGTGCCAGTAGTTTTTCCTTGGGCCAGAATCAGCCCCAGCATTTT. Translating gives CASSFSLGQNQPQHF.

The genes are TRBV5-1 and TRBJ2-5; 9 nucleotides align to TRBD2. With V trimmed by 4 bases and J by 2 bases, 6 bases remained unmatched. The germline gives CDR1 SGHRS, CDR2 YFSETQ. CDR3 size: 15 residues. For the CDR3, the DNA is TGCGCCAGCAGCCTGTATAGCGGGGGACAAGAGACCCAGTACTTC. Amino acid sequence: CASSLYSGGQETQYF. The full variable domain, in which reference TRBV5-1 and TRBJ2-5 provide the parts outside the CDR3, is KAGVTQTPRYLIKTRGQQVTLSCSPISGHRSVSWYQQTPGQGLQFLFEYFSETQRNKGNFPGRFSGRQFSNSRSEMNVSTLELGDSALYLCASSLYSGGQETQYFGPGTRLLVL.

This chain links TRBV9 with TRBJ2-5; 10 nucleotides agree with TRBD2. The V and J ends lost 0 bases and 5 bases, in that order; junction bases with no gene match: 7. Germline lookup yields CDR1 SGDLS and CDR2 YYNGEE. The CDR3 loop spans 16 amino acids. The CDR3 nucleotides are TGTGCCAGCAGCGTAGACAGCGGGGGGGCCGGCGAGACCCAGTACTTC. It translates to CASSVDSGGAGETQYF.

V and J are TRBV15 and TRBJ2-7; D possibly corresponds to TRBD2 (5 bases). The ends were cut back, 6 bases at V and 1 base at J, with 13 bases in the middle. CDR1 LNHNV and CDR2 YYDKDF come from the germline V gene (reference sequence). This CDR3 is 14 amino acids long. CDR3 residues: CATSLEGLSYEQYF. The CDR3 bases are TGTGCCACCAGTCTCGAGGGTCTGTCCTACGAGCAGTACTTC.

This clone appeared a single time. This sequence joins TRBV27 and TRBJ2-1; the match to TRBD2 covers 7 bases. After removal of 5 bases from V and 10 bases from J, the junction contained 5 bases not matched to a gene. The CDR3 is 12 residues long. Germline CDR1 is MNHEY and CDR2 is SMNVEV (reference sequence). CDR3 bases: TGTGCCAGCAGTCCCCGGGGGGAGGAGCAGTTCTTC. This sequence encodes CASSPRGEEQFF.

This clone has more than one count but fewer than ten. J is TRBJ1-1 and V is TRBV19; no firm D call. Trimming pared 1 base from V and 11 bases from J, leaving 17 bases between. CDR1 and CDR2 from the germline V gene are LNHDA and SQIVND (reference sequence). This CDR3 spans 14 amino acids. The CDR3 nucleotides are TGTGCCAGTAGTATAGTAGGTAGGAATGAGCGGGCTTTCTTT. This encodes CASSIVGRNERAFF.

The rearrangement joins TRBV11-2 to TRBJ2-1, with 8 bases aligning to TRBD1. CDR1 and CDR2 from the germline V gene are SGHAT and FQNNGV. V shed 4 bases, J shed 7 bases, and the junction held 12 bases outside the gene matches. The length of the CDR3 is 16 residues. Here the CDR3 reads CASSSPRTGTGNEQFF. In nucleotides, the CDR3 is TGTGCCAGCAGCTCTCCAAGGACAGGGACGGGGAATGAGCAGTTCTTC.

This chain links TRBV25-1 with TRBJ1-2; D is perhaps TRBD1 (5 bases). V was clipped by 0 bases and J by 4 bases, with 15 bases between them. Germline CDR1 and CDR2: MGHDK and SYGVNS. This CDR3 has 16 residues. The CDR3 is CASSEYRSQGGYGYTF. The CDR3 nucleotides read TGTGCCAGCAGTGAATATAGGTCCCAGGGTGGCTATGGCTACACCTTC.

The chain carries TRBV27 and TRBJ1-3; weak D call: TRBD1 (5 bases). The V gene lost 3 bases and the J gene lost 4 bases, with 10 bases spanning the gap. The CDR3 extends over 14 amino acids. Germline V gene lookup returns CDR1 MNHEY and CDR2 SMNVEV (reference sequence). CDR3 in DNA: TGTGCCAGCAGTTTTTCAGGGTCCGGAAACACCATATATTTT. Translating gives CASSFSGSGNTIYF.

The CDR3 region is CASSLARETEAFF. CDR3 DNA: TGTGCCAGCAGCTTAGCGAGGGAGACTGAAGCTTTCTTT. This chain connects TRBV7-9 to TRBJ1-1; no clear D gene. Trimming pared 0 bases from V and 5 bases from J, leaving 7 bases between. The length of the CDR3 is 13 residues. Germline V gene data show CDR1 as SEHNR and CDR2 as FQNEAQ (reference sequence).

The chain links TRBV7-9 to TRBJ1-4; D uncertain. In germline, CDR1 is SEHNR, CDR2 FQNEAQ (reference sequence). This CDR3 region has 17 residues. The V end lost 3 bases, the J end lost 2 bases, and 16 bases lay between the germline ends. CDR3 sequence: CASSFPREGGTNEKLFF. The CDR3, as DNA: TGTGCCAGCAGCTTTCCTAGGGAGGGCGGGACTAATGAAAAACTGTTTTTT.

The chain joins TRBV7-2 to TRBJ1-2; a possible D gene is TRBD1 (5 bases). This CDR3 region has 18 residues. Trimming removed 3 bases from V and 3 bases from J, with 23 bases in between. The germline CDR1 and CDR2 sequences are SGHTA and FQGNSA. CDR3 loop: CASSFIVGGRAIHYGYTF. DNA for the CDR3: TGTGCCAGCAGCTTTATTGTGGGGGGGAGGGCGATCCACTATGGCTACACCTTC.